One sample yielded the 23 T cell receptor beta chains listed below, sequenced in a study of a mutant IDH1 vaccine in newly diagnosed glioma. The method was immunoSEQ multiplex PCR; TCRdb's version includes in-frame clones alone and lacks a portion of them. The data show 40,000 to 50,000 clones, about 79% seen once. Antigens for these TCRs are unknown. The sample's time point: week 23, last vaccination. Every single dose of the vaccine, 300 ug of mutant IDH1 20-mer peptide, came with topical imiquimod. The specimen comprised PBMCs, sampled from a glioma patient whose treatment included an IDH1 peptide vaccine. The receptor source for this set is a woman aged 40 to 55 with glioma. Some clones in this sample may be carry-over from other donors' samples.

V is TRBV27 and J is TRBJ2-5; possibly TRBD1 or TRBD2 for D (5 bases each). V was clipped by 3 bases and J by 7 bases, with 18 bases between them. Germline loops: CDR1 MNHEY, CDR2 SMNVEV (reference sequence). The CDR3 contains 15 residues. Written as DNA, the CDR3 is TGTGCCAGCAGTTTCGCCCCTGAAGGGACGGGGACCCAGTACTTC. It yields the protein CASSFAPEGTGTQYF.

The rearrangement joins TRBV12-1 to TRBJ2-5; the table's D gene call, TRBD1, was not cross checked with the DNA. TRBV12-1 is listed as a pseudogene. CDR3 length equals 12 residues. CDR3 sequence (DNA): TGTGCCAGCAGCCACCATCAGGAGACCCAGTACTTC. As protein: CASSHHQETQYF.

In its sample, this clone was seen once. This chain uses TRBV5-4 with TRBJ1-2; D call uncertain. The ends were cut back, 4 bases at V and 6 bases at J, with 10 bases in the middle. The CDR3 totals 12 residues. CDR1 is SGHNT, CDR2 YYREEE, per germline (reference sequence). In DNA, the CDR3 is TGTGCCAGCAGCCGTGACCTAGATGGCTACACCTTC. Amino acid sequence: CASSRDLDGYTF. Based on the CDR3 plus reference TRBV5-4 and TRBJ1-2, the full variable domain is ETGVTQSPTHLIKTRGQQVTLRCSSQSGHNTVSWYQQALGQGPQFIFQYYREEENGRGNFPPRFSGLQFPNYSSELNVNALELDDSALYLCASSRDLDGYTFGSGTRLTVV.

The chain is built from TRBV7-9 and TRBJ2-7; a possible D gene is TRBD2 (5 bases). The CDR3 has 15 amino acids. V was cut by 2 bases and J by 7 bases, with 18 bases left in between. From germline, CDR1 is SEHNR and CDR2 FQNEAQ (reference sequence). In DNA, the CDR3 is TGTGCCAGCAGCTTAACCCGTGGCCCAGACTATGAGCAGTACTTC. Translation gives CASSLTRGPDYEQYF. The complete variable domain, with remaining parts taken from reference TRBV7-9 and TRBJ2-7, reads DTGVSQNPRHKITKRGQNVTFRCDPISEHNRLYWYRQTLGQGPEFLTYFQNEAQLEKSRLLSDRFSAERPKGSFSTLEIQRTEQGDSAMYLCASSLTRGPDYEQYFGPGTRLTVT.

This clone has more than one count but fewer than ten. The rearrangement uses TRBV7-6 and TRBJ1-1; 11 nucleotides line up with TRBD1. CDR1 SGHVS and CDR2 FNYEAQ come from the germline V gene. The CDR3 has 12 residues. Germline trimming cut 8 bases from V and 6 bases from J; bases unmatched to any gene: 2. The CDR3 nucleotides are TGTGCCAGCGGGACAGGGGGAGCTGAAGCTTTCTTT. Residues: CASGTGGAEAFF.

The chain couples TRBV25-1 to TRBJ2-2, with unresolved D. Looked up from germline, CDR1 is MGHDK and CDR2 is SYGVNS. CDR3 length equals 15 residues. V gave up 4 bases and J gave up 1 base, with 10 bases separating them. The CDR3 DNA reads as TGTGCCAGCAGTGGACGACCTGTGAACACCGGGGAGCTGTTTTTT. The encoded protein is CASSGRPVNTGELFF.

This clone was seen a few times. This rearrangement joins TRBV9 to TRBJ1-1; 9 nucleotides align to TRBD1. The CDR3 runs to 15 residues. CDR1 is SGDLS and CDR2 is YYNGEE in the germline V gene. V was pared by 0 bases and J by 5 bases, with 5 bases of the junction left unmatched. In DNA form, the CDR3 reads TGTGCCAGCAGCGTAGGGGACAGGGTGGAGACTGAAGCTTTCTTT. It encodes CASSVGDRVETEAFF.

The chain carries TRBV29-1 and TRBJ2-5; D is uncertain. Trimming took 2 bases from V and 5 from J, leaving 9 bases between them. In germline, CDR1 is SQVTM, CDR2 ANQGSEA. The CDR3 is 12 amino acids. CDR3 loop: CSVEPPRETQYF. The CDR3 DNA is TGCAGCGTTGAACCGCCCAGGGAGACCCAGTACTTC. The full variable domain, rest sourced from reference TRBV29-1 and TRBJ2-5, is SAVISQKPSRDICQRGTSLTIQCQVDSQVTMMFWYRQQPGQSLTLIATANQGSEATYESGFVIDKFPISRPNLTFSTLTVSNMSPEDSSIYLCSVEPPRETQYFGPGTRLLVL.

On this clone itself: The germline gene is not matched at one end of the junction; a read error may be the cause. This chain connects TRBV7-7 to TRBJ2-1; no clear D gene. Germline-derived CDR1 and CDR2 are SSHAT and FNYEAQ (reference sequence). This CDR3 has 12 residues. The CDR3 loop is CASSSNRNEQFF. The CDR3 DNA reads TGTGCTAGCAGCTCGAACCGGAATGAGCAGTTCTTC. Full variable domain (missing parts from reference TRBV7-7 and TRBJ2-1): GAGVSQSPRYKVTKRGQDVTLRCDPISSHATLYWYQQALGQGPEFLTYFNYEAQPDKSGLPSDRFSAERPEGSISTLTIQRTEQRDSAMYRCASSSNRNEQFFGPGTRLTVL.

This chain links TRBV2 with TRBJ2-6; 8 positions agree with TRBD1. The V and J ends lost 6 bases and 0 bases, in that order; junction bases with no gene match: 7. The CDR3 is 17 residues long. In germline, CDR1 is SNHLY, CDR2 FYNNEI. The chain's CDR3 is CASSLDRVDSGANVLTF. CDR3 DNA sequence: TGTGCCAGCAGCTTGGACAGGGTAGACTCTGGGGCCAACGTCCTGACTTTC.

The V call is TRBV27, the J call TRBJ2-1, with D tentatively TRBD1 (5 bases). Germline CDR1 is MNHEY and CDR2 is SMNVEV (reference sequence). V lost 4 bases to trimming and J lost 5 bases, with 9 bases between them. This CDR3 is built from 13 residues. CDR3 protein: CASSSSGNNEQFF. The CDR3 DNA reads TGTGCCAGCAGTTCCTCAGGGAACAATGAGCAGTTCTTC.

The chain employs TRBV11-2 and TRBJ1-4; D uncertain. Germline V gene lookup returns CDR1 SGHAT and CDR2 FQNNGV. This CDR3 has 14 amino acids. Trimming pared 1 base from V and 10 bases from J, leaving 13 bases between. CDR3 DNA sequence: TGTGCCAGCAGCTTAGCCGGGGTGGGAAGAAAACTGTTTTTT. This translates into CASSLAGVGRKLFF.

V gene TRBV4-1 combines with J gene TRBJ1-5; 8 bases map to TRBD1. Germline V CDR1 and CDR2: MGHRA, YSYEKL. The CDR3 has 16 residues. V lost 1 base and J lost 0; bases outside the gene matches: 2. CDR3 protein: CASSQGTGPSNQPQHF. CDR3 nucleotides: TGCGCCAGCAGCCAAGGGACAGGGCCTAGCAATCAGCCCCAGCATTTT.

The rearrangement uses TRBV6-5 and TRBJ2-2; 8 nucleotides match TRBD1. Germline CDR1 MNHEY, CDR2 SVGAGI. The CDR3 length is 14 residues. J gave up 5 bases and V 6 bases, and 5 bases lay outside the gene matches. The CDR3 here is CASRRTGPTGELFF. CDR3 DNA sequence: TGTGCCAGCAGAAGGACAGGGCCGACCGGGGAGCTGTTTTTT.

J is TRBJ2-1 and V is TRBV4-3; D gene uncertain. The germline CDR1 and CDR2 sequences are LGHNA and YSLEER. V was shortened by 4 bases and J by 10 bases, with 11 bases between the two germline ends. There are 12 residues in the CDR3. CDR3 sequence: CASSRTMAEQFF. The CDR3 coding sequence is TGCGCCAGCAGCCGGACCATGGCGGAGCAGTTCTTC.

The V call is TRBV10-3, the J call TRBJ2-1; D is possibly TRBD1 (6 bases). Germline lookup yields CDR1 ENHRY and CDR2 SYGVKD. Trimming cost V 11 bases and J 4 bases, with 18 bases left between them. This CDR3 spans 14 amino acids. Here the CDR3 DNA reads TGTGCCGCTAGGGGACCGGACAGATACAATGAGCAGTTCTTC. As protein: CAARGPDRYNEQFF.

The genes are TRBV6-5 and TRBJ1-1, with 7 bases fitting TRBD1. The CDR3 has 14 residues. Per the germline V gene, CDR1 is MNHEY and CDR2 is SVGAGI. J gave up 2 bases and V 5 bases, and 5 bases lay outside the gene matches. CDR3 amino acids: CASSRGTENTEAFF. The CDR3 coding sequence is TGTGCCAGCAGTCGCGGGACAGAAAACACTGAAGCTTTCTTT.

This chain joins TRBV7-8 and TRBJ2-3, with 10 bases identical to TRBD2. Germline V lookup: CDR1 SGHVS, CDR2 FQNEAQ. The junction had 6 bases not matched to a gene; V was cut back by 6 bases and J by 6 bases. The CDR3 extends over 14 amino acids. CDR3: CASSSTSGADTQYF. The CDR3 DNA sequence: TGTGCCAGCAGTTCCACTAGCGGGGCTGATACGCAGTATTTT.

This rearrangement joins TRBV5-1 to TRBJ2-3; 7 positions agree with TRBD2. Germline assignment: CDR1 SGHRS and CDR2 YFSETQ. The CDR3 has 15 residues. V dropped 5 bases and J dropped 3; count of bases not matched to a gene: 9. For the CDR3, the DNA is TGCGCCAGCAGTGGAGGCGGGAGAGGTACAGATACGCAGTATTTT. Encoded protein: CASSGGGRGTDTQYF. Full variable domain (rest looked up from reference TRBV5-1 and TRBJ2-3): KAGVTQTPRYLIKTRGQQVTLSCSPISGHRSVSWYQQTPGQGLQFLFEYFSETQRNKGNFPGRFSGRQFSNSRSEMNVSTLELGDSALYLCASSGGGRGTDTQYFGPGTRLTVL.

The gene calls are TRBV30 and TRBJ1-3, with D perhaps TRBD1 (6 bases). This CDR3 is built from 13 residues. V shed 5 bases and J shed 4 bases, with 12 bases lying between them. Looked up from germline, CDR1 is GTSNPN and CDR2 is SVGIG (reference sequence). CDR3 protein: CAWGYREGNTIYF. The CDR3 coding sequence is TGTGCCTGGGGGTACAGGGAAGGAAACACCATATATTTT.

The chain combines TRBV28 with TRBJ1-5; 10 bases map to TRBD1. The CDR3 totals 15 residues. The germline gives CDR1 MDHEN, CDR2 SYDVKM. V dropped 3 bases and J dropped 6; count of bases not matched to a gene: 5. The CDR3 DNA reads TGTGCCAGCAGTTTGGGACAGGGGAAAGTTCAGCCCCAGCATTTT. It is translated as CASSLGQGKVQPQHF.

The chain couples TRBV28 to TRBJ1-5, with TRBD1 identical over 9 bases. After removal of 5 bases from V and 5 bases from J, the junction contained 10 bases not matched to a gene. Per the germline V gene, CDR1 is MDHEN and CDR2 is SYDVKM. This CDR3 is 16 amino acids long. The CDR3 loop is CASSPSGQGPDQPQHF. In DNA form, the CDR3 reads TGTGCCAGCAGTCCATCGGGACAGGGACCCGATCAGCCCCAGCATTTT.

The CDR3 coding sequence is TGCAGCGTCCGAGGGATTGGAAACACCATATATTTT. Its protein is CSVRGIGNTIYF. This chain links TRBV29-1 with TRBJ1-3; D is ambiguous. Trimming stripped 6 bases from V and 3 bases from J, with 9 bases between. This CDR3 is 12 amino acids long. Germline V lookup: CDR1 SQVTM, CDR2 ANQGSEA.